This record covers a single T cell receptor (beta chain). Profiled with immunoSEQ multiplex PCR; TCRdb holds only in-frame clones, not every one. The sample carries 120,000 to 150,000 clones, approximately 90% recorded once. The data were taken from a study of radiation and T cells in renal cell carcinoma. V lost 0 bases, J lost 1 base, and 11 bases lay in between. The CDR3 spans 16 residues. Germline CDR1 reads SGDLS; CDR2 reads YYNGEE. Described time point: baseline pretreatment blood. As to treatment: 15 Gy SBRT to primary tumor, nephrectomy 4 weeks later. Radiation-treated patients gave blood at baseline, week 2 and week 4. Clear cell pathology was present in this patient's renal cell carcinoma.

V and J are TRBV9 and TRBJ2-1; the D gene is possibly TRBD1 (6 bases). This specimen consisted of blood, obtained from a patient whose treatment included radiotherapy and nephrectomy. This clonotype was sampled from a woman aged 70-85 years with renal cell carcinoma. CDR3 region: CASSVEWGPSYNEQFF. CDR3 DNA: TGTGCCAGCAGCGTAGAATGGGGGCCTTCCTACAATGAGCAGTTCTTC.